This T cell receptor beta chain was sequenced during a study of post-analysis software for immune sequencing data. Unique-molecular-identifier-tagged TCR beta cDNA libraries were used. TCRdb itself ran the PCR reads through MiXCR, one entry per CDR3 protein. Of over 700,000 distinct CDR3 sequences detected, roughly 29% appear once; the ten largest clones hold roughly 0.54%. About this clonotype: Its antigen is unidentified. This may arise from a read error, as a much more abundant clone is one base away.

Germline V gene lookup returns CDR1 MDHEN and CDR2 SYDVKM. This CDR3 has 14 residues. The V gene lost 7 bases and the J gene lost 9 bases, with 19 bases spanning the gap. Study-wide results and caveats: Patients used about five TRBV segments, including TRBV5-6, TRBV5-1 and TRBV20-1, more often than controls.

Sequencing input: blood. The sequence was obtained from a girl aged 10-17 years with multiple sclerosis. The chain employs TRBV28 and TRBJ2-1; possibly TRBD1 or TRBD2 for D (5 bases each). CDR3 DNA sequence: TGTGCCAGCACCCCAAGGGGCGGGCGCGCTGAGCAGTTCTTC. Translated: CASTPRGGRAEQFF.